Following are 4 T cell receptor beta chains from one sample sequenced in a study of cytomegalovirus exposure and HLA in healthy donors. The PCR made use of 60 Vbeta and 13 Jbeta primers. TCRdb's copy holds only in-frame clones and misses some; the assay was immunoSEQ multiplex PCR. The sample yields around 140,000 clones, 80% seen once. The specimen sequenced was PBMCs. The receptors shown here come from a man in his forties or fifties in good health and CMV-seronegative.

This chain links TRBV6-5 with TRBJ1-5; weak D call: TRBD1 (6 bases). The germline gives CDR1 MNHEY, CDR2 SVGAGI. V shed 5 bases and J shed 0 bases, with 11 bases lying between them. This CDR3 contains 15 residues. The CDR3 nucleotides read TGTGCCAGCAGTGCGACAGGATTTAGCAATCAGCCCCAGCATTTT. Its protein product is CASSATGFSNQPQHF.

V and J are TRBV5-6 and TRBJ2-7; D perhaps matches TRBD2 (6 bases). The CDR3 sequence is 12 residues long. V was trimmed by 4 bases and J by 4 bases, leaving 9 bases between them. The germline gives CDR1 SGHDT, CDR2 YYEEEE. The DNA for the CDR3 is TGTGCCAGCAGCCCGGGACTTTACGAGCAGTACTTC. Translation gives CASSPGLYEQYF.

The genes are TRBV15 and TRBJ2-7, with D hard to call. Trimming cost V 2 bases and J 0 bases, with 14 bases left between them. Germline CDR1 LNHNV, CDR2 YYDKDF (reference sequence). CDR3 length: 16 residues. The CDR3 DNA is TGTGCCACCAGCAGACAGGATTACTCAGGCTCCTACGAGCAGTACTTC. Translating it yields CATSRQDYSGSYEQYF.

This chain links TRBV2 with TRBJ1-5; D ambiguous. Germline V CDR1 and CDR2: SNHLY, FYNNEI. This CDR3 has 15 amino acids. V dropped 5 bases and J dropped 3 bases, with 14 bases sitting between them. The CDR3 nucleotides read TGTGCCAGCAGTACACAGAACAGATACAATCAGCCCCAGCATTTT. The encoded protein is CASSTQNRYNQPQHF. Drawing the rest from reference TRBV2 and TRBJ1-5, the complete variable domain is EPEVTQTPSHQVTQMGQEVILRCVPISNHLYFYWYRQILGQKVEFLVSFYNNEISEKSEIFDDQFSVERPDGSNFTLKIRSTKLEDSAMYFCASSTQNRYNQPQHFGDGTRLSIL.